Following are 22 T cell receptor beta chains from one sample sequenced in a study of radiotherapy plus CTLA-4 blockade in lung cancer. Generated by immunoSEQ multiplex PCR, the TCRdb table keeps only in-frame clones and is missing some. The table records under 95,000 clones, 70% to 85% of them present only once. The sample was peripheral blood, taken from a patient treated with radiotherapy plus ipilimumab. These receptors all stem from a human donor with non-small cell lung cancer who had stable disease on radiotherapy plus ipilimumab.

This chain uses TRBV7-8 with TRBJ2-2; D remains ambiguous. The CDR3 covers 15 residues. The germline V and J ends were trimmed by 0 bases and 7 bases, with 12 bases remaining between them. Germline loops: CDR1 SGHVS, CDR2 FQNEAQ. CDR3 in amino acids: CASSLAGFVGGELFF. The CDR3 DNA sequence: TGTGCCAGCAGCTTAGCAGGGTTTGTTGGCGGGGAGCTGTTTTTT.

This chain uses TRBV9 with TRBJ1-2; D is ambiguous. V dropped 4 bases and J dropped 4 bases, with 11 bases sitting between them. The CDR3 has 13 amino acids. The germline CDR1 and CDR2 sequences are SGDLS and YYNGEE. The chain's CDR3 is CASSPNSLYGYTF. For the CDR3, the DNA is TGTGCCAGCAGCCCTAATTCGCTCTATGGCTACACCTTC.

The chain links TRBV5-1 to TRBJ1-6; D ambiguous. Deletions cut 4 bases from V and 0 bases from J, with 20 bases between. The CDR3 sequence is 19 residues long. Looked up from germline, CDR1 is SGHRS and CDR2 is YFSETQ. The CDR3 DNA follows: TGCGCCAGCAGCCCTCAAGCACGCAACCCGAGCTCCTATAATTCACCCCTCCACTTT. Translating it yields CASSPQARNPSSYNSPLHF.

V usage is TRBV6-4 and J usage is TRBJ2-3; 7 nucleotides align to TRBD2. Germline trimming cut 3 bases from V and 3 bases from J; bases unmatched to any gene: 3. CDR3 length: 14 residues. Germline CDR1 is MRHNA and CDR2 is SNTAGT. CDR3 nucleotide sequence: TGTGCCAGCAGTGAGCAAGCGGGAACAGATACGCAGTATTTT. This sequence encodes CASSEQAGTDTQYF.

The rearrangement uses TRBV7-2 and TRBJ1-4, with D possibly being TRBD1 (6 bases). CDR1 SGHTA and CDR2 FQGNSA come from the germline V gene. V was cut by 5 bases and J by 0 bases, with 16 bases left in between. This CDR3 contains 17 residues. The CDR3 loop reads CASSPRGGPATNEKLFF. The CDR3 nucleotides read TGTGCCAGCAGCCCCCGAGGGGGGCCCGCAACTAATGAAAAACTGTTTTTT.

As for this clone: At one end, the junction sequence differs from germline, possibly due to a read error. The chain employs TRBV16 and TRBJ1-2; TRBD1 agrees at 7 bases. Germline CDR1 and CDR2: KGHSY and FQNENV. The CDR3 extends over 11 amino acids. The DNA for the CDR3 is TGTGCCAGCAGCCAATCAGACAGGGTGTCCTTC. Translation gives CASSQSDRVSF.

V is TRBV11-2 and J is TRBJ2-1, with D maybe TRBD1 (5 bases). The CDR3 has 13 amino acids. Trimming left V 6 bases short and J 7 bases short, with 13 bases between. Germline assignment: CDR1 SGHAT and CDR2 FQNNGV. Here the CDR3 reads CASRPPGRNEQFF. In DNA, the CDR3 is TGTGCCAGCAGGCCCCCAGGGCGGAATGAGCAGTTCTTC.

The rearrangement links TRBV9 to TRBJ2-1; perhaps D is TRBD1 or TRBD2 (6 bases each). The V end lost 4 bases, the J end lost 4 bases, and 12 bases lay between the germline ends. Germline-derived CDR1 and CDR2 are SGDLS and YYNGEE. CDR3 size: 14 residues. The CDR3 DNA is TGTGCCAGCAGCCAAGGGGGGAGGTACAATGAGCAGTTCTTC. Translation: CASSQGGRYNEQFF. Based on the CDR3 plus reference TRBV9 and TRBJ2-1, the full variable domain is DSGVTQTPKHLITATGQRVTLRCSPRSGDLSVYWYQQSLDQGLQFLIQYYNGEERAKGNILERFSAQQFPDLHSELNLSSLELGDSALYFCASSQGGRYNEQFFGPGTRLTVL.

V is TRBV10-3 and J is TRBJ1-5, with 7 bases matching TRBD1. This CDR3 comprises 15 residues. CDR1 and CDR2 from the germline V gene are ENHRY and SYGVKD. After removal of 10 bases from V and 0 bases from J, the junction contained 9 bases not matched to a gene. Here the CDR3 reads CATNRGEYSNQPQHF. The CDR3 DNA sequence: TGTGCCACAAACAGGGGAGAGTATAGCAATCAGCCCCAGCATTTT.

This chain connects TRBV5-5 to TRBJ1-6; D gene ambiguous. The CDR3 has 16 residues. V dropped 3 bases and J dropped 10 bases, with 20 bases sitting between them. Germline assignment: CDR1 SGHKS and CDR2 YYEKEE (reference sequence). CDR3 residues: CASSSVVGTAGSPLHF. CDR3 sequence (DNA): TGTGCCAGCAGCTCGGTCGTTGGAACCGCGGGCTCACCCCTCCACTTT.

The V call is TRBV7-2, the J call TRBJ2-3; D might be TRBD1 or TRBD2, each matching 5 bases. Trimming took off 4 bases at V and 0 bases at J, with 14 bases between the two ends. This CDR3 comprises 16 residues. Germline V gene lookup returns CDR1 SGHTA and CDR2 FQGNSA. CDR3 coding DNA: TGTGCCAGCAGCTCTAACGCCGGGGCTAGCACAGATACGCAGTATTTT. As protein: CASSSNAGASTDTQYF.

J is TRBJ2-2 and V is TRBV5-1; D is unclear. This CDR3 has 15 residues. Germline loops: CDR1 SGHRS, CDR2 YFSETQ. V was cut by 1 base and J by 1 base, with 8 bases left in between. CDR3 loop: CASSLRQRNTGELFF. The CDR3 coding sequence is TGCGCCAGCAGCTTGAGACAAAGGAACACCGGGGAGCTGTTTTTT.

This chain connects TRBV6-5 to TRBJ1-2; the match to TRBD1 covers 9 bases. J lost 10 bases, V lost 5 bases, and 8 bases had no gene match. CDR1 is MNHEY and CDR2 is SVGAGI in the germline V gene. The CDR3 is made up of 13 amino acids. The DNA for the CDR3 is TGTGCCAGCAGTCGCCCGGACAGGGGTGCCTACACCTTC. Amino acid sequence: CASSRPDRGAYTF.

The chain combines TRBV5-1 with TRBJ2-5; TRBD1 aligns across 8 bases. The length of the CDR3 is 14 residues. V gave up 0 bases and J gave up 5 bases; unmatched junction bases: 3. CDR1 is SGHRS and CDR2 is YFSETQ in the germline V gene. The CDR3 here is CASSLGSGGETQYF. Written as DNA, the CDR3 is TGCGCCAGCAGCTTGGGTTCAGGGGGCGAGACCCAGTACTTC.

This clone occurred a few times. V is TRBV23-1 and J is TRBJ1-4, with a tentative D call TRBD1 (5 bases). TRBV23-1 is designated an ORF whose function remains uncertain. This CDR3 is built from 15 residues. V was pared by 2 bases and J by 4 bases, with 11 bases between. The CDR3 nucleotides read TGCGCCAGCAGTCAACACCGGGACGTTAATGAAAAACTGTTTTTT. Its translation is CASSQHRDVNEKLFF.

This chain joins TRBV6-5 and TRBJ2-7; TRBD1 might be the D (6 bases). This CDR3 region has 15 residues. V dropped 0 bases and J dropped 4 bases, with 13 bases sitting between them. The germline gives CDR1 MNHEY, CDR2 SVGAGI. The CDR3 region is CASSYSKQGWYEQYF. CDR3 bases: TGTGCCAGCAGTTACTCGAAACAGGGATGGTACGAGCAGTACTTC.

The chain joins TRBV15 to TRBJ2-1; 7 positions agree with TRBD2. The CDR3 is 16 amino acids. Germline V gene data show CDR1 as LNHNV and CDR2 as YYDKDF (reference sequence). V was pared by 0 bases and J by 7 bases, with 9 bases of the junction left unmatched. CDR3 nucleotide sequence: TGTGCCACCAGCAGAGATCAAGGGGAGGGGTGGAATGAGCAGTTCTTC. Its translation is CATSRDQGEGWNEQFF.

The chain carries TRBV9 and TRBJ2-1; 7 bases line up with TRBD1. V was pared by 3 bases and J by 8 bases, with 14 bases of the junction left unmatched. The CDR3 length is 16 residues. In germline, CDR1 is SGDLS, CDR2 YYNGEE. CDR3 region: CASSALTGDVGDEQFF. CDR3 nucleotide sequence: TGTGCCAGCAGCGCCCTAACAGGGGATGTTGGGGATGAGCAGTTCTTC.

This clone was recorded a few times. The V gene is TRBV19, the J gene TRBJ2-7, with 7 bases fitting TRBD1. CDR3 length: 13 residues. V was pared by 10 bases and J by 3 bases, with 9 bases of the junction left unmatched. Germline V gene lookup returns CDR1 LNHDA and CDR2 SQIVND (reference sequence). The CDR3 loop is CATFDRVGYEQYF. CDR3 coding DNA: TGTGCCACCTTCGACAGGGTAGGCTACGAGCAGTACTTC.

The rearrangement uses TRBV6-1 and TRBJ1-4; 8 bases agree with TRBD1. J gave up 3 bases and V 1 base, and 4 bases lay outside the gene matches. This CDR3 has 16 amino acids. Per the germline V gene, CDR1 is MNHNS and CDR2 is SASEGT. CDR3 DNA: TGTGCCAGCAGTGAAGGCACAGGGGGGGCTAATGAAAAACTGTTTTTT. It yields the protein CASSEGTGGANEKLFF.

The chain employs TRBV5-5 and TRBJ2-1; D perhaps matches TRBD2 (6 bases). Germline CDR1 and CDR2: SGHKS and YYEKEE (reference sequence). This CDR3 spans 14 amino acids. V lost 7 bases and J 6 bases, leaving 17 bases between the germline ends. CDR3 residues: CASAPDWGLNEQFF. CDR3 sequence (DNA): TGTGCCAGCGCCCCGGACTGGGGACTCAATGAGCAGTTCTTC.

V is TRBV6-1 and J is TRBJ1-5; maybe TRBD1 (6 bases). Trimming shortened V by 3 bases and J by 6 bases, and 12 bases separated the two germline ends. The CDR3 totals 14 residues. CDR1 is MNHNS, CDR2 SASEGT, per germline. The CDR3: CASSDNREGQPQHF. The CDR3 bases are TGTGCCAGCAGTGATAACAGGGAGGGTCAGCCCCAGCATTTT.